This T cell receptor beta chain stems from a study of T cells expressing NK-cell markers (dated by TCRdb to about 2020). Notes on the research overall: In sorted CD3+CD56+NKG2C+, CD3+CD56+NKG2C- and CD3+CD56-NKG2C+ T-cell subsets from several donors, TCR beta-chain repertoires were profiled. Among the eight sequenced donors, seven were HCMV-seropositive and one was HCMV-seronegative. Randomly selected healthy volunteers, three men and five women, were used as the eight sequenced donors. The libraries were sequenced on Illumina HiSeq 2000/2500, MiSeq or NextSeq, producing 2 x 150 bp reads. The study at large found these results: Those dominant clonotypes were again the most abundant among CD3+CD56-NKG2C+ cells in a few donors, at about 25-60.1%. For several donors, the dominant CD3+CD56+NKG2C+ clonotypes were among the top 10 CD8+ clonotypes and accounted for roughly 1.0-7.5% of CD8+ T cells. It remained unclear whether the expanded NKG2C-expressing T cell clones were specific for HCMV antigens.

Taken from cysteine to phenylalanine, the CDR3 has 15 residues. No DNA sequence is on record. The germline V gene yields SGHAT for CDR1 and FQNNGV for CDR2. Sequencer: Illumina HiSeq 2000. TCR beta cDNA libraries were prepared using 5'RACE template switching, which introduced a universal primer site and unique molecular identifiers. cDNA synthesis was primed from the TCR beta constant segment, followed by two successive PCR amplification steps. The published analysis was carried out like this. MIGEC handled demultiplexing of the reads and grouping by UMI, while MiTCR was used to assemble and quantify clonotypes. Only TCR cDNA sequences supported by at least two reads were kept to exclude erroneous sequences. The tcR package was used for downstream repertoire analysis, and clonotypes were matched between fractions using CDR3 nucleotide sequence together with V segment. VDJmatch was used to annotate antigen specificity against VDJdb, with one amino acid substitution in CDR3 allowed. After the reads were reprocessed by TCRdb, one entry was made per CDR3 protein sequence, with no DNA. The V and J calls were determined by TCRdb, not by the authors. This sample's table has entries for some 600,000 distinct CDR3 sequences. In total, the top ten clones hold around 3.3% of the sample.

A remark on this clonotype: Its antigen is unknown.

HCMV serostatus was determined by detecting HCMV-specific IgG in serum with a commercial ELISA kit. Peripheral blood mononuclear cells were isolated from blood by Ficoll density gradient centrifugation. This sequence was found in a man aged 18 to 30 in good health. Donor details come from another sample of the same person, matched by shared clones. This chain is built from TRBV11-2 and TRBJ2-7. Sequences were obtained from blood T cells: a sorted CD56 or NKG2C T cell subset, CD4+ or CD8+ T cells, or bulk PBMC T cells (not recorded which). This receptor carries the CDR3 CASSLEPIFPYEQYF.